This entry lists 21 T cell receptor beta chains sequenced from one sample in a study of cytomegalovirus exposure and HLA in healthy donors. With 60 Vbeta and 13 Jbeta primers, the PCR was carried out. The method was immunoSEQ multiplex PCR; TCRdb's version includes in-frame clones alone and lacks a portion of them. The sample has some 150,000 clones, about 80% seen once; the top ten hold less than 2%. Source material: PBMCs. The receptors stem from a woman aged 25 to 39 in good health and CMV-seronegative.

V gene TRBV5-4 combines with J gene TRBJ1-6; possibly TRBD1 for D (6 bases). CDR3 length: 20 residues. The V gene's germline CDR1 is SGHNT and CDR2 YYREEE (reference sequence). V shed 1 base and J shed 8 bases, with 28 bases lying between them. The CDR3 bases are TGTGCCAGCAGCTTGCGACCCCCAGGGGTGAGGTCACGGGCCCATTCACCCCTCCACTTT. Protein: CASSLRPPGVRSRAHSPLHF.

J is TRBJ2-5 and V is TRBV2; D is perhaps TRBD2 (6 bases). Germline V CDR1 and CDR2: SNHLY, FYNNEI. V gave up 6 bases and J gave up 5 bases, with 13 bases separating them. The CDR3 loop spans 13 amino acids. The CDR3 region has the DNA TGTGCCAGCAGCTCTAGCGAAGCTGAGACCCAGTACTTC. This codes for CASSSSEAETQYF.

This chain links TRBV4-1 with TRBJ2-7; 7 positions match TRBD1. J gave up 2 bases and V 5 bases, and 6 bases lay outside the gene matches. The CDR3 length is 14 residues. The germline V gene has CDR1 MGHRA and CDR2 YSYEKL. The CDR3 loop reads CASSFTGETYEQYF. The CDR3 region has the DNA TGCGCCAGCAGCTTTACAGGGGAAACCTACGAGCAGTACTTC.

The chain has TRBV9 and TRBJ2-7; 10 bases are shared with TRBD1. There are 14 residues in the CDR3. Germline CDR1 is SGDLS and CDR2 is YYNGEE. V was clipped by 2 bases and J by 2 bases; unmatched bases: 1. CDR3 nucleotide sequence: TGTGCCAGCAGCGTCGGGACAGGGGCCTACGAGCAGTACTTC. Its protein product is CASSVGTGAYEQYF.

This sequence joins TRBV29-1 and TRBJ1-1; 9 bases line up with TRBD1. CDR3 length: 12 amino acids. CDR1 SQVTM and CDR2 ANQGSEA come from the germline V gene. V dropped 6 bases and J dropped 5; count of bases not matched to a gene: 4. The CDR3 nucleotides read TGCAGCGTACGACAGGGGGGGACTGAAGCTTTCTTT. Amino acid sequence: CSVRQGGTEAFF. The complete variable domain, with remaining parts taken from reference TRBV29-1 and TRBJ1-1, reads SAVISQKPSRDICQRGTSLTIQCQVDSQVTMMFWYRQQPGQSLTLIATANQGSEATYESGFVIDKFPISRPNLTFSTLTVSNMSPEDSSIYLCSVRQGGTEAFFGQGTRLTVV.

This rearrangement joins TRBV6-5 to TRBJ1-1, with D perhaps TRBD1 (6 bases). Trimming pared 6 bases from V and 10 bases from J, leaving 15 bases between. This CDR3 contains 12 residues. Germline V gives CDR1 MNHEY, CDR2 SVGAGI. DNA for the CDR3: TGTGCCAGCAGCCTACAACAGGGCAGAGCTTTCTTT. Amino acid sequence: CASSLQQGRAFF.

The J gene is TRBJ2-1, the V gene TRBV5-4; a possible D gene is TRBD1 (6 bases). The germline V gene has CDR1 SGHNT and CDR2 YYREEE (reference sequence). The CDR3 totals 17 residues. V was pared by 4 bases and J by 14 bases, with 31 bases between. The CDR3 coding sequence is TGTGCCAGCAGCCCTTGGAGTCCCTTCGGGGCAGGGGACGTGGAGTTCTTC. Residues: CASSPWSPFGAGDVEFF.

The V gene is TRBV4-2, the J gene TRBJ2-7; D ambiguous. The CDR3 has 12 residues. Between the trimmed V and J ends, which lost 3 bases and 3 bases, there was a span of 6 bases. Per the germline V gene, CDR1 is LGHNA and CDR2 is YNFKEQ. This chain's CDR3 is CASSQRNYEQYF. DNA for the CDR3: TGTGCCAGCAGCCAGAGGAACTACGAGCAGTACTTC.

J is TRBJ2-7 and V is TRBV19; 9 nucleotides align to TRBD1. The CDR3 has 13 amino acids. Per germline, CDR1 LNHDA and CDR2 SQIVND (reference sequence). V lost 4 bases, J lost 6 bases, and 4 bases stayed unmatched. This chain's CDR3 is CASSTGQGLEQYF. The CDR3 DNA is TGTGCCAGTAGTACGGGACAGGGTCTCGAGCAGTACTTC. The full variable domain, its missing parts supplied by reference TRBV19 and TRBJ2-7, is DGGITQSPKYLFRKEGQNVTLSCEQNLNHDAMYWYRQDPGQGLRLIYYSQIVNDFQKGDIAEGYSVSREKKESFPLTVTSAQKNPTAFYLCASSTGQGLEQYFGPGTRLTVT.

The chain carries TRBV6-1 and TRBJ2-6, with TRBD1 as a possible D gene (5 bases). The CDR3 is 15 amino acids. Deletions cut 4 bases from V and 2 bases from J, with 9 bases between. Germline values: CDR1 MNHNS, CDR2 SASEGT. In nucleotides, the CDR3 is TGTGCCAGCAGTGCGGCAGGGACTGGGGCCAACGTCCTGACTTTC. Its protein is CASSAAGTGANVLTF.

This chain connects TRBV11-3 to TRBJ1-1; D not resolved. CDR3 length equals 13 residues. CDR1 and CDR2 from the germline V gene are SGHNT and YENEEA. V lost 5 bases, J lost 3 bases, and 10 bases lay in between. In DNA form, the CDR3 reads TGTGCCAGCAGCCGATTGAGGGACACTGAAGCTTTCTTT. It yields the protein CASSRLRDTEAFF. The whole variable domain, filled in from reference TRBV11-3 and TRBJ1-1, reads EAGVVQSPRYKIIEKKQPVAFWCNPISGHNTLYWYLQNLGQGPELLIRYENEEAVDDSQLPKDRFSAERLKGVDSTLKIQPAELGDSAVYLCASSRLRDTEAFFGQGTRLTVV.

The chain is built from TRBV6-6 and TRBJ2-2; 11 positions agree with TRBD1. The CDR3 sequence is 15 residues long. Per the germline V gene, CDR1 is MNHNY and CDR2 is SVGAGI (reference sequence). V was clipped by 4 bases and J by 6 bases; unmatched bases: 4. The CDR3 sequence is CASSSDRGLAGELFF. The DNA of the CDR3 is TGTGCCAGCAGTTCGGACAGGGGGCTCGCCGGGGAGCTGTTTTTT.

The gene calls are TRBV27 and TRBJ2-3, with 7 bases identical to TRBD2. The CDR3 is 16 residues long. Germline CDR1 is MNHEY and CDR2 is SMNVEV (reference sequence). The ends lost 7 bases at V and 0 bases at J; junction bases unmatched: 10. In DNA, the CDR3 is TGTGCCAGCACCCCCTCGGCGGGGGACAGCACAGATACGCAGTATTTT. Translation: CASTPSAGDSTDTQYF.

This chain joins TRBV2 and TRBJ1-5; D unclear. This CDR3 is built from 16 residues. The V and J ends lost 0 bases and 0 bases respectively, with 9 bases between them. Germline lookup yields CDR1 SNHLY and CDR2 FYNNEI. CDR3 region: CASSEAASYSNQPQHF. In DNA, the CDR3 is TGTGCCAGCAGTGAAGCCGCTTCCTATAGCAATCAGCCCCAGCATTTT.

There are a few counts of this clone. This chain joins TRBV30 and TRBJ1-2, with 9 bases matching TRBD1. With 5 bases clipped from V and 6 bases from J, the junction kept 16 bases outside the gene matches. The CDR3 runs to 16 residues. Germline CDR1 and CDR2: GTSNPN and SVGIG (reference sequence). CDR3 residues: CAWDRGQGKTNHGYTF. The CDR3 nucleotides read TGTGCCTGGGACCGTGGACAGGGGAAGACGAATCATGGCTACACCTTC.

This chain links TRBV27 with TRBJ1-2; TRBD1 is a possible D gene (6 bases). The germline V gene encodes CDR1 MNHEY and CDR2 SMNVEV (reference sequence). This CDR3 spans 13 amino acids. V lost 4 bases to trimming and J lost 2 bases, with 8 bases between them. The CDR3 DNA reads TGTGCCAGCAGTTCGGACAGCAACTATGGCTACACCTTC. This codes for CASSSDSNYGYTF.

V gene TRBV12-5 combines with J gene TRBJ2-1, with 10 positions matching TRBD2. Trimming took 6 bases from V and 4 from J; bases not matched to a gene: 6. CDR1 is LGHNT and CDR2 is FRNRAP in the germline V gene. The CDR3 spans 15 residues. The CDR3 nucleotides are TGTGCTAGTGGCTCGGGACTAGCGAAGTACAATGAGCAGTTCTTC. It yields the protein CASGSGLAKYNEQFF.

V gene TRBV21-1 combines with J gene TRBJ1-4; TRBD1, the table's D call, was not compared with the DNA. TRBV21-1 is noted as a pseudogene. CDR3 length: 17 residues. The CDR3, as DNA: TGTGCCAGCAGCAAAGGGGGGCAGGGCGCAACTAATGAAAAACTGTTTTTT. Translating gives CASSKGGQGATNEKLFF.

This clone showed up just a few times. The J gene is TRBJ1-6, the V gene TRBV7-3; D perhaps matches TRBD1 (5 bases). The V gene's germline CDR1 is SGHTA and CDR2 FQGTGA. V was trimmed by 6 bases and J by 8 bases, leaving 14 bases between them. This CDR3 region has 14 residues. The CDR3 region is CASSSGLRDSPLHF. DNA of the CDR3: TGTGCCAGCAGTTCAGGGCTGCGAGATTCACCCCTCCACTTT.

The chain recombines TRBV29-1 with TRBJ2-3; possibly TRBD1 for D (5 bases). CDR3 size: 13 residues. The germline V and J ends were trimmed by 4 bases and 0 bases, with 8 bases remaining between them. Germline assignment: CDR1 SQVTM and CDR2 ANQGSEA. The CDR3 DNA reads as TGCAGCGTTGGACAGAGCAGCACAGATACGCAGTATTTT. Residues: CSVGQSSTDTQYF.

The chain has TRBV5-6 and TRBJ1-2; 12 positions agree with TRBD1. CDR3 length: 15 residues. The J segment lost 5 bases and the V segment lost 4 bases, leaving 6 bases of the junction unmatched. CDR1 SGHDT and CDR2 YYEEEE come from the germline V gene. The CDR3 sequence is CASSTGTGGVYGYTF. The CDR3 nucleotides are TGTGCCAGCAGCACCGGGACAGGGGGCGTTTATGGCTACACCTTC.